This TCR beta chain was recovered during a study of T cell responses to AZD1222 COVID-19 vaccine. Overall study findings and caveats: Spike-specific TCR depth and breadth grew after two AZD1222 doses. Nearly half of unique spike-specific TCRs reportedly avoided B.1.351 and B.1.1.7 mutated regions. The donor group comprised mostly white British people and more females; the analysis possibly underestimated clonal diversity. Sampling captured repertoires only after the peak T cell response.

TCRdb's copy holds only in-frame clones and misses some; the assay was immunoSEQ multiplex PCR. This sample has more than 150,000 clones; more than 80% occur once, and the top ten carry under 8%. A remark on this clone: Its specificity is not known.

The CDR3 is 18 residues long. J was trimmed by 6 bases and V by 4 bases; bases with no gene match: 17. CDR1 is MNHNS, CDR2 SASEGT, per germline. V usage is TRBV6-1 and J usage is TRBJ2-2; 7 bases are shared with TRBD1. Specimen: peripheral blood, collected on day 0 of AZD1222 vaccination. This sequence was found in an adult in good health. CDR3 DNA sequence: TGTGCCAGCAGTGTCGCACAGGGGAATCTATTCGGGGCCGGGGAGCTGTTTTTT. Encoded protein: CASSVAQGNLFGAGELFF.